These T cell receptor beta chains were read from a single sample in a study of blood T cell repertoires in COVID-19. The repertoire was sequenced with immunoSEQ multiplex PCR; TCRdb's copy has only in-frame clones and lacks some. Altogether a few hundred thousand clones are present, approximately 83% being singletons, with the ten largest covering less than 2.5%. The sample was PBMCs or T cells enriched from blood (not recorded which). Source of these receptors: a man aged 25-40 years who had recovered from COVID-19. The CDR3 runs from the conserved cysteine through the conserved F or W.

v_gene	j_gene	CDR3aa
TRBV5-1	TRBJ1-6	CASSLGAESGYNSPLHF
TRBV10-3	TRBJ2-3	CAISESTGEDTQYF
TRBV19	TRBJ1-1	CASSRQGYTEAFF
TRBV5-1	TRBJ2-1	CASSLSSGLDQFF
TRBV30	TRBJ1-1	CAWDRATDTEAFF
TRBV18	TRBJ1-2	CASSLSGTGGIRTNYGYTF
TRBV4-1	TRBJ1-2	CASSQGLLSDRANYGYTF
TRBV5-4	TRBJ2-7	CASSLFPGEQYF
TRBV12-3/TRBV12-4	TRBJ1-1	CASSLGNTAEAFF
TRBV4-3	TRBJ2-5	CASSHVGTSGEETQYF
TRBV2	TRBJ1-5	CASTLGQTENQPQHF
TRBV6-2/TRBV6-3	TRBJ2-1	CASRPIDRGNEQFF
TRBV11-3	TRBJ2-7	CASSPNRGGEQYF
TRBV6-1	TRBJ1-1	CASSEFEVTEAFF
TRBV27	TRBJ1-2	CASSPRGQGNYGYTF
TRBV4-1	TRBJ1-3	CASSQDNRLKGQGPHGGNTIYF
TRBV5-5	TRBJ1-2	CASSLLMLGQGAGGYTF
TRBV29-1	TRBJ2-5	CSVPRTGEETQYF
TRBV3-1/TRBV3-2	TRBJ1-2	CASSQLASGYGYTF
TRBV19	TRBJ1-5	CASRPRWTGKGNQPQHF
TRBV7-9	TRBJ1-2	CASSLAGGAGYTF
TRBV3-1/TRBV3-2	TRBJ1-1	CASSQGGYGVEAFF
TRBV10-2	TRBJ2-1	CASRQGNNEQFF
TRBV4-2	TRBJ1-5	CASSRQINQPQHF
TRBV2	TRBJ1-2	CASLDRDRGSLGYGYTF
TRBV3-1/TRBV3-2	TRBJ2-1	CASSQDLGQGPPFYNEQFF